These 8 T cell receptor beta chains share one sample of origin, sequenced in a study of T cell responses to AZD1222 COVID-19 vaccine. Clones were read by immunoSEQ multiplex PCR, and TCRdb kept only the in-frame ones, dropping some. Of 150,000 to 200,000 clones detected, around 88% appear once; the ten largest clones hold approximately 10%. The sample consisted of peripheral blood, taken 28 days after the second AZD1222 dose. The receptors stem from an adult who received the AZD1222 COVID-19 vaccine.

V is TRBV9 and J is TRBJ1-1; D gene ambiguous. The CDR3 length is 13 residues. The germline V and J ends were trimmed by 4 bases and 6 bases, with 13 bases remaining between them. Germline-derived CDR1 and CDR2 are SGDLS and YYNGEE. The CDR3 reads CASSLGPIPEAFF. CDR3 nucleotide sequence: TGTGCCAGCAGCCTCGGTCCTATCCCTGAAGCTTTCTTT.

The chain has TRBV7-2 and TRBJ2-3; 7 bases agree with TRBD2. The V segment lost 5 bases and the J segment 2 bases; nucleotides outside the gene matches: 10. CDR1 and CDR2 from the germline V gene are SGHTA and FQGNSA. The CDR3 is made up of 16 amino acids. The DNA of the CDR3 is TGTGCCAGCAGCAGTCCCGGGACTACCCTCACAGATACGCAGTATTTT. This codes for CASSSPGTTLTDTQYF.

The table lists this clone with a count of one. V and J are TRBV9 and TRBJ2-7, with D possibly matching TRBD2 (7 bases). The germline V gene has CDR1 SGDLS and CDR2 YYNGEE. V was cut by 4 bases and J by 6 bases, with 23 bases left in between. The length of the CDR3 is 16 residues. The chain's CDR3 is CASSFLATGGQGEQYF. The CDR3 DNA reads TGTGCCAGCAGCTTTCTCGCCACGGGGGGCCAGGGCGAGCAGTACTTC.

For the CDR3, the DNA is TGTGCCAGCAGTGGGGCCTCGGCGGCTTTCTTT. The encoded protein is CASSGASAAFF. The V call is TRBV7-9, the J call TRBJ1-1; tentatively, D is TRBD1 (5 bases). This CDR3 comprises 11 residues. Germline V gene lookup returns CDR1 SEHNR and CDR2 FQNEAQ (reference sequence). Trimming removed 6 bases from V and 11 bases from J, with 13 bases in between.

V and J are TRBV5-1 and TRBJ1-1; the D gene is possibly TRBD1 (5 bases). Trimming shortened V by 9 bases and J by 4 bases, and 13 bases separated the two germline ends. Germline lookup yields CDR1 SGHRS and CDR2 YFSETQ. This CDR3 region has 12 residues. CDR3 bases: TGCGCCACCTCGACGGGGGGCACTGAAGCTTTCTTT. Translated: CATSTGGTEAFF.

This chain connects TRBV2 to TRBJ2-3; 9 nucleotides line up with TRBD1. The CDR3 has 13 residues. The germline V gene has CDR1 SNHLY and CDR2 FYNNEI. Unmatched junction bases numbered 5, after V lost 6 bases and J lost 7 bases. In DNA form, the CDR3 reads TGTGCCAGCAGGTCCGGGACAGGGTATACGCAGTATTTT. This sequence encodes CASRSGTGYTQYF.

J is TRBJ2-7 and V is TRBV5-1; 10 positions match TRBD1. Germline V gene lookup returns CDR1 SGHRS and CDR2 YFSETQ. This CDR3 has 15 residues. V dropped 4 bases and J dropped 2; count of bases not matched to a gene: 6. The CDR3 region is CASSLRDRGAYEQYF. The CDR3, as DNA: TGCGCCAGCAGCCTCCGGGACAGGGGAGCCTACGAGCAGTACTTC.

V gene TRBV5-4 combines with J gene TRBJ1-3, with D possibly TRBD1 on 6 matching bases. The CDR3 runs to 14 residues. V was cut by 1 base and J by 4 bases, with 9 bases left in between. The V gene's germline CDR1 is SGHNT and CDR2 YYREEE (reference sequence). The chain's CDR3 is CASSLRTEGNTIYF. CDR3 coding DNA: TGTGCCAGCAGCTTGAGGACAGAAGGAAACACCATATATTTT.